These T cell receptor beta chains were read from a single sample in a study of blood T cell repertoires in COVID-19. Sequencing used immunoSEQ multiplex PCR; TCRdb keeps in-frame clones, though not all of them. The sample contains 50,000 or so clones, approximately 80% of which appear only once. Sequences were obtained from peripheral blood. The receptors stem from a middle-aged man with acute or convalescent COVID-19. Both conserved end residues are part of each CDR3. A D gene is named only where the DNA matches it firmly. Only part of the rows carry a size: once, few, many, or a class if the clone is expanded.

d_call: NA; cdr3_length: 13; j_call: TRBJ2-1; clone_size: NA; v_call: TRBV7-6; cdr3_aa: CASSSGQYNEQFF; cdr3_nt: TGTGCCAGCAGCTCCGGACAGTACAATGAGCAGTTCTTC
d_call: NA; cdr3_length: 11; j_call: TRBJ1-2; clone_size: NA; v_call: TRBV7-6; cdr3_aa: CASSLGSGVTF; cdr3_nt: TGTGCCAGCAGCTTAGGTTCAGGGGTGACCTTC
d_call: TRBD1; cdr3_length: 15; j_call: TRBJ1-5; clone_size: NA; v_call: TRBV10-3; cdr3_aa: CAISEAGQGAQPQHF; cdr3_nt: TGTGCCATCAGTGAGGCGGGACAGGGGGCTCAGCCCCAGCATTTT
d_call: NA; cdr3_length: 13; j_call: TRBJ1-6; clone_size: NA; v_call: TRBV28; cdr3_aa: CASVSDYNSPLHF; cdr3_nt: TGTGCCAGCGTTAGCGACTATAATTCACCCCTCCACTTT
d_call: TRBD1; cdr3_length: 17; j_call: TRBJ1-1; clone_size: NA; v_call: TRBV5-1; cdr3_aa: CASSLVRQGTMNTEAFF; cdr3_nt: TGCGCCAGCAGCTTGGTGAGACAGGGTACCATGAACACTGAAGCTTTCTTT
d_call: NA; cdr3_length: 13; j_call: TRBJ2-1; clone_size: NA; v_call: TRBV12-3/TRBV12-4; cdr3_aa: CASSLGGYNEQFF; cdr3_nt: TGTGCCAGCAGTTTGGGGGGCTACAATGAGCAGTTCTTC
d_call: NA; cdr3_length: 11; j_call: TRBJ1-5; clone_size: NA; v_call: TRBV21-1; cdr3_aa: CASSTRRPQHF; cdr3_nt: TGTGCCAGCAGCACTCGGAGGCCCCAGCATTTT
d_call: TRBD1; cdr3_length: 15; j_call: TRBJ1-1; clone_size: NA; v_call: TRBV28; cdr3_aa: CASPGAGGRDTEAFF; cdr3_nt: TGTGCCAGCCCTGGGGCAGGGGGCCGAGACACTGAAGCTTTCTTT
d_call: TRBD1; cdr3_length: 16; j_call: TRBJ2-3; clone_size: NA; v_call: TRBV11-2; cdr3_aa: CASSFWRTGSTDTQYF; cdr3_nt: TGTGCCAGCAGCTTCTGGCGGACAGGGTCCACAGATACGCAGTATTTT
d_call: NA; cdr3_length: 13; j_call: TRBJ2-7; clone_size: few; v_call: TRBV7-2; cdr3_aa: CASSPSRAPEQYF; cdr3_nt: TGTGCCAGCAGCCCCTCCCGAGCACCCGAGCAGTACTTC
d_call: TRBD1; cdr3_length: 14; j_call: TRBJ1-4; clone_size: few; v_call: TRBV30; cdr3_aa: CAWSTQGASEKLFF; cdr3_nt: TGTGCCTGGTCCACACAGGGGGCAAGTGAAAAACTGTTTTTT
d_call: NA; cdr3_length: 14; j_call: TRBJ1-1; clone_size: NA; v_call: TRBV9; cdr3_aa: CASSRLTANTEAFF; cdr3_nt: TGTGCCAGCAGCAGATTGACAGCGAACACTGAAGCTTTCTTT
d_call: NA; cdr3_length: 18; j_call: TRBJ1-3; clone_size: NA; v_call: TRBV3-1/TRBV3-2; cdr3_aa: CASRHNLVGLSSGNTIYF; cdr3_nt: TGTGCCAGCAGACACAACCTAGTCGGGTTAAGCTCTGGAAACACCATATATTTT
d_call: NA; cdr3_length: 12; j_call: TRBJ1-3; clone_size: NA; v_call: TRBV30; cdr3_aa: CAWDSSGNTIYF; cdr3_nt: TGTGCCTGGGACAGTTCTGGAAACACCATATATTTT
d_call: NA; cdr3_length: 15; j_call: TRBJ1-1; clone_size: NA; v_call: TRBV6-5; cdr3_aa: CASSYSKWGGTEAFF; cdr3_nt: TGTGCCAGCAGTTACTCGAAATGGGGAGGTACTGAAGCTTTCTTT
d_call: NA; cdr3_length: 16; j_call: TRBJ2-1; clone_size: NA; v_call: TRBV9; cdr3_aa: CASSVGQPGVYNEQFF; cdr3_nt: TGTGCCAGCAGCGTAGGCCAGCCGGGGGTATACAATGAGCAGTTCTTC
d_call: TRBD2; cdr3_length: 14; j_call: TRBJ2-1; clone_size: few; v_call: TRBV5-4; cdr3_aa: CASSMTSGYNEQFF; cdr3_nt: TGTGCCAGCAGTATGACTAGCGGGTACAATGAGCAGTTCTTC
d_call: NA; cdr3_length: 16; j_call: TRBJ2-7; clone_size: NA; v_call: TRBV5-1; cdr3_aa: CASSLGTGGEGYEQYF; cdr3_nt: TGCGCCAGCAGCTTGGGGACAGGAGGGGAAGGCTACGAGCAGTACTTC
d_call: TRBD2; cdr3_length: 16; j_call: TRBJ2-1; clone_size: NA; v_call: TRBV6-5; cdr3_aa: CASSSGGVDSYNEQFF; cdr3_nt: TGTGCCAGCAGTTCGGGAGGCGTTGACTCCTACAATGAGCAGTTCTTC
d_call: TRBD2; cdr3_length: 15; j_call: TRBJ2-7; clone_size: NA; v_call: TRBV18; cdr3_aa: CASSPPSGHGYEQYF; cdr3_nt: TGTGCCAGCTCCCCTCCTAGCGGACATGGCTACGAGCAGTACTTC
d_call: TRBD2; cdr3_length: 15; j_call: TRBJ2-1; clone_size: NA; v_call: TRBV9; cdr3_aa: CASSVEDSGVNEQFF; cdr3_nt: TGTGCCAGCAGCGTAGAAGATAGCGGGGTGAATGAGCAGTTCTTC
d_call: TRBD2; cdr3_length: 18; j_call: TRBJ2-3; clone_size: NA; v_call: TRBV7-9; cdr3_aa: CASSYVPFSGRHSDTQYF; cdr3_nt: TGTGCCAGCAGCTATGTCCCGTTTAGCGGGAGACATTCAGATACGCAGTATTTT
d_call: TRBD1; cdr3_length: 15; j_call: TRBJ1-2; clone_size: NA; v_call: TRBV6-5; cdr3_aa: CASSLVGQGTGGYTF; cdr3_nt: TGTGCCAGCAGTCTAGTTGGACAGGGGACAGGCGGCTACACCTTC
d_call: TRBD1; cdr3_length: 15; j_call: TRBJ1-4; clone_size: NA; v_call: TRBV5-1; cdr3_aa: CASRVGQERTEKLFF; cdr3_nt: TGCGCCAGCAGAGTAGGACAGGAGCGGACTGAAAAACTGTTTTTT
d_call: NA; cdr3_length: 14; j_call: TRBJ2-7; clone_size: once; v_call: TRBV7-9; cdr3_aa: CASSLGRDPYEQYF; cdr3_nt: TGTGCCAGCAGCTTAGGGAGGGACCCCTACGAGCAGTACTTC
d_call: TRBD1; cdr3_length: 19; j_call: TRBJ1-5; clone_size: NA; v_call: TRBV5-1; cdr3_aa: CASSYLPTGDGGSIQPQHF; cdr3_nt: TGCGCCAGCAGCTACCTTCCTACAGGGGATGGGGGTTCAATTCAGCCCCAGCATTTT
d_call: NA; cdr3_length: 12; j_call: TRBJ1-3; clone_size: once; v_call: TRBV7-9; cdr3_aa: CASTIAGNTIYF; cdr3_nt: TGTGCCAGCACCATCGCTGGAAACACCATATATTTT